Shown below are 2 T cell receptor beta chains from a single sample sequenced in a study of graft-versus-host responses after intestinal transplantation. This table comes from immunoSEQ multiplex PCR, and its TCRdb copy is limited to in-frame clones, with some not included. The sample lists some 95,000 clones; about 91% were seen once. Their cognate antigens are unknown. The sequencing used unstimulated CD8+ T cells sorted from spleen or lymph node cells, collected before intestinal transplant. The receptors stem from a human donor who received an intestinal transplant.

In DNA, the CDR3 is TGTGCCAGCAGCTTAGCACAGGCCGGTCGGCTCACAGATACGCAGTATTTT. Amino acid sequence: CASSLAQAGRLTDTQYF. The genes are TRBV7-9 and TRBJ2-3, with D possibly matching TRBD1 (5 bases). This CDR3 comprises 17 residues. The V end was cut by 0 bases, the J end by 2 bases, with 15 bases between. Germline V gives CDR1 SEHNR, CDR2 FQNEAQ (reference sequence).

This chain uses TRBV4-1 with TRBJ2-2, with TRBD2 matching over 8 bases. V was clipped by 1 base and J by 2 bases; unmatched bases: 6. Per germline, CDR1 MGHRA and CDR2 YSYEKL. CDR3 length equals 17 residues. The CDR3 is CASSQVAGQTNTGELFF. CDR3 in DNA: TGCGCCAGCAGCCAAGTAGCGGGACAAACTAACACCGGGGAGCTGTTTTTT.